Listed here is a single T cell receptor (beta chain). Sequenced by immunoSEQ multiplex PCR; TCRdb stores in-frame clones only, minus some. The sample records more than 85,000 clones, 70% to 75% being singletons. The V gene lost 5 bases and the J gene lost 4 bases, with 20 bases spanning the gap. From germline, CDR1 is SGHVS and CDR2 FNYEAQ. The CDR3 has 17 amino acids. This sample stems from a study of CD8 T cell repertoires and HIV-1 epitope variants. In the study overall: Epitopes were three Gag families plus Nef HW9 and YT9. Enriched T cells were co-cultured with equal autologous T cell-negative cells. 1M T cells were kept uncultured as a baseline.

The sequence came from a male donor with HIV. The sample consisted of uncultured baseline CD8+ T cells from peripheral blood mononuclear cells (PBMCs). This chain connects TRBV7-6 to TRBJ2-2; D might be TRBD1 or TRBD2, each matching 7 bases. CDR3 sequence: CASSRTAAGGGTGELFF. CDR3 bases: TGTGCCAGCAGCCGAACTGCGGCAGGGGGGGGCACCGGGGAGCTGTTTTTT.